Listed below are T cell receptor beta chains from one sample, sequenced in a study of OX40 agonist ivuxolimab in advanced cancers. Here immunoSEQ multiplex PCR was the method, and the copy in TCRdb shows in-frame clones only, minus some. This sample has around 62,000 clones; over 75% occur once, and the top ten carry approximately 0.4%. This specimen consisted of CD4+ or CD8+ T cells sorted from blood, obtained in a trial of the OX40 agonist ivuxolimab. The receptors derive from an adult with an advanced solid tumor such as melanoma, head and neck, liver or kidney cancer. Both conserved end residues are part of each CDR3. The order of the fields is clone size, V gene, D gene, CDR3 protein. D genes are given only for firm matches. Size values are once, few and many counts, or a class for expanded clones, and some rows have none.

abundance: NA; v_gene: TRBV11-1; d_gene: NA; CDR3aa: CASSLEASGYYGYTF
abundance: NA; v_gene: TRBV5-4; d_gene: NA; CDR3aa: CASSSSVPGEQFF
abundance: NA; v_gene: TRBV5-1; d_gene: TRBD1; CDR3aa: CASSSMTGGSGANVLTF
abundance: once; v_gene: TRBV28; d_gene: TRBD1; CDR3aa: CASSSGTGGLTEAFF
abundance: NA; v_gene: TRBV10-3; d_gene: NA; CDR3aa: CAIRGRLDYGYTF
abundance: NA; v_gene: TRBV5-1; d_gene: NA; CDR3aa: CASSLEPGRRTEAFF
abundance: NA; v_gene: TRBV29-1; d_gene: NA; CDR3aa: CSVEIRYEQYF
abundance: NA; v_gene: TRBV6-1; d_gene: NA; CDR3aa: CASSSRASYEQYF
abundance: NA; v_gene: TRBV7-9; d_gene: NA; CDR3aa: CASSWHRERDTQYF
abundance: few; v_gene: TRBV2; d_gene: NA; CDR3aa: CASSWLAFGEAFF
abundance: NA; v_gene: TRBV6-1; d_gene: TRBD1; CDR3aa: CASMGDSYGYTF
abundance: NA; v_gene: TRBV19; d_gene: TRBD2; CDR3aa: CASSPRGGAFGTDTQYF
abundance: NA; v_gene: TRBV5-6; d_gene: TRBD1; CDR3aa: CASSARDRALREQYF
abundance: once; v_gene: TRBV19; d_gene: NA; CDR3aa: CASSTAWTDQETQYF
abundance: NA; v_gene: TRBV7-3; d_gene: NA; CDR3aa: CASSFRRDKEAFF
abundance: NA; v_gene: TRBV29-1; d_gene: NA; CDR3aa: CSVEAGAVRDTQYF
abundance: NA; v_gene: TRBV5-1; d_gene: NA; CDR3aa: CASSDWTFGRSYEQYF
abundance: NA; v_gene: TRBV9; d_gene: TRBD1; CDR3aa: CASSVGTGAEQFF